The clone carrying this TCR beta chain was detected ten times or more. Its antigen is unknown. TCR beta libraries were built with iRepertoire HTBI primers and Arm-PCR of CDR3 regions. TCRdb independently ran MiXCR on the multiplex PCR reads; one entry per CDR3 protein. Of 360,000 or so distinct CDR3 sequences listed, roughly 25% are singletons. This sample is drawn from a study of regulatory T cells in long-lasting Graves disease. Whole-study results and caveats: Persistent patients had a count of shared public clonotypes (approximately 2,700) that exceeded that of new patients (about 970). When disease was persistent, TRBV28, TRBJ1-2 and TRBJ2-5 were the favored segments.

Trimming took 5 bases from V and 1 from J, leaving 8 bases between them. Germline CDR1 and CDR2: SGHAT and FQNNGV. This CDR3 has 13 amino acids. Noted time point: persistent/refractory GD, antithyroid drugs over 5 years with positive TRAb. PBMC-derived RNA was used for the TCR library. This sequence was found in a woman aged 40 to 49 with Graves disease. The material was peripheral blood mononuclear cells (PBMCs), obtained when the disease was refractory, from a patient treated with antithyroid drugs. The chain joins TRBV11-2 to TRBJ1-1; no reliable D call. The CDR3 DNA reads TGTGCCAGCAGCCCCGCATCGAACACTGAAGCTTTCTTT. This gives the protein CASSPASNTEAFF.